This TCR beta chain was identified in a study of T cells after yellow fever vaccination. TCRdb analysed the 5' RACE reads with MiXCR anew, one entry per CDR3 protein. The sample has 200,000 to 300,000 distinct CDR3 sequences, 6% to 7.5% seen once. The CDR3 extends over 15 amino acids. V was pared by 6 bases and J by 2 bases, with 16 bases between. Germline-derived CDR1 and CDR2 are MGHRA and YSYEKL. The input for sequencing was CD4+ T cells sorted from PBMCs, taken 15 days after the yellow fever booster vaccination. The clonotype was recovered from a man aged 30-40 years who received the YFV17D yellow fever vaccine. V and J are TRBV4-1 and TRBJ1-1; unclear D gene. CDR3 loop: CASRKAMSENTEAFF. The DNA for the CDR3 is TGCGCCAGCAGAAAAGCCATGTCTGAAAACACTGAAGCTTTCTTT.